The clone carrying this T cell receptor (beta chain) was detected only a few times. Germline loops: CDR1 SEHNR, CDR2 FQNEAQ (reference sequence). CDR3 length: 15 amino acids. V shed 5 bases and J shed 1 base, with 13 bases lying between them. The sample comes from a study of cytomegalovirus exposure and HLA in healthy donors. Primers for the PCR totalled 60 Vbeta and 13 Jbeta. Libraries were prepared by immunoSEQ multiplex PCR; TCRdb keeps only in-frame clonotypes and omits some of them. The repertoire has under 200,000 clones, roughly 13% of them found once; the top ten carry roughly 7.7%. The gene calls are TRBV7-9 and TRBJ2-3, with D possibly matching TRBD2 (5 bases). The sample comprised PBMCs. This clonotype was obtained from a middle-aged man in good health and CMV-seropositive. In DNA, the CDR3 is TGTGCCAGCAGCCCCAGCGGCCGTGGCACAGATACGCAGTATTTT. It encodes CASSPSGRGTDTQYF.